This T cell receptor beta chain was identified in a study of blood T cell repertoires in COVID-19. Clones were read by immunoSEQ multiplex PCR, and TCRdb kept only the in-frame ones, dropping some. The sample includes 150,000 to 200,000 clones, approximately 84% of them seen just once. The sequenced sample was peripheral blood. This clonotype originated in a man aged 40-50 years who had recovered from COVID-19.

For the CDR3, the DNA is TGTGCCAGCACACCTCAGGGATACTATGGCTACACCTTC. Translation: CASTPQGYYGYTF. V is TRBV9 and J is TRBJ1-2; D might be TRBD1 (5 bases). Germline values: CDR1 SGDLS, CDR2 YYNGEE. Between the trimmed V and J ends, which lost 6 bases and 3 bases, there was a span of 12 bases. The CDR3 spans 13 residues. The complete variable domain, with remaining parts taken from reference TRBV9 and TRBJ1-2, reads DSGVTQTPKHLITATGQRVTLRCSPRSGDLSVYWYQQSLDQGLQFLIQYYNGEERAKGNILERFSAQQFPDLHSELNLSSLELGDSALYFCASTPQGYYGYTFGSGTRLTVV.